This is a list of T cell receptor beta chains from one sample in a study of shared clonotypes between healthy human individuals. Clones were read by immunoSEQ multiplex PCR, and TCRdb kept only the in-frame ones, dropping some. The sample contains 300,000 to 400,000 clones, roughly 70% of which appear only once. The sequencing input was memory CD4+ T cells sorted from blood. The receptors here all came from a man aged 30 to 39 in good health. Each CDR3 is given with its conserved first and last residue. D genes are given only for firm matches. Clone size is not always given. Where it is, it says once, few, many or a class for expanded clones.

CDR3	DNA	D	size	V	J
CASSDPWGTTDTQYF	TGTGCCAGCTCCGACCCCTGGGGGACCACAGATACGCAGTATTTT	.	.	TRBV5-4	TRBJ2-3
CASSQYGFQPQHF	TGTGCCAGCAGCCAGTACGGGTTTCAGCCCCAGCATTTT	.	.	TRBV6-5	TRBJ1-5
CVSRDRLNTEAFF	TGTGTCAGCAGAGACAGATTGAACACTGAAGCTTTCTTT	.	once	TRBV6-6	TRBJ1-1
CASTQTGSTDTQYF	TGTGCCAGCACCCAGACAGGGAGCACAGATACGCAGTATTTT	TRBD1	.	TRBV18	TRBJ2-3
CASSWTHNEQFF	TGTGCCAGCAGTTGGACCCACAATGAGCAGTTCTTC	.	.	TRBV28	TRBJ2-1
CASSLGGGQGMGNTEAFF	TGCGCCAGCAGCTTGGGAGGGGGACAGGGGATGGGGAACACTGAAGCTTTCTTT	TRBD1	once	TRBV5-1	TRBJ1-1
CASSFGPEQFF	TGCGCCAGCAGCTTCGGGCCTGAGCAGTTCTTC	.	.	TRBV5-1	TRBJ2-1
CASSLGGQGVGREQYF	TGTGCCAGCAGCTTGGGGGGACAGGGGGTCGGACGAGAGCAGTACTTC	TRBD1	.	TRBV5-4	TRBJ2-7
CASSVRDRMSSYNEQFF	TGTGCCAGCAGCGTCCGGGACAGGATGAGCTCCTACAATGAGCAGTTCTTC	.	.	TRBV21-1	TRBJ2-1
CASSRTLPTDTQYF	TGTGCCAGCTCCCGTACTCTACCCACAGATACGCAGTATTTT	.	many	TRBV6-6	TRBJ2-3
CASSLYRGKGTDTQYF	TGCGCCAGCAGCTTGTATCGCGGGAAAGGAACAGATACGCAGTATTTT	.	few	TRBV5-1	TRBJ2-3
CASSEAGNTIYF	TGTGCCAGCAGTGAAGCCGGAAACACCATATATTTT	.	few	TRBV6-1	TRBJ1-3
CASSEPPSEETQYF	TGTGCCAGCAGCGAACCCCCTAGCGAAGAGACCCAGTACTTC	.	.	TRBV6-6	TRBJ2-5
CASSYSPWGEQYF	TGTGCCAGCAGTTACTCCCCATGGGGCGAGCAGTACTTC	.	.	TRBV6-5	TRBJ2-7
CASSLGRREETQYF	TGTGCCAGCAGCTTAGGCCGGAGAGAGGAGACCCAGTACTTC	.	.	TRBV11-2	TRBJ2-5